One and the same sample provided the 28 T cell receptor beta chains below, sequenced in a study of post-analysis software for immune sequencing data. Included in the TCR beta cDNA libraries were unique molecular identifiers. TCRdb processed the PCR reads anew with MiXCR; each CDR3 protein has one entry. The sample holds over 700,000 distinct CDR3 sequences, around 27% seen once. Findings of the study overall: Patients had higher frequencies than controls of about five TRBV segments, including TRBV5-6, TRBV5-1 and TRBV20-1.

The antigens for these receptors are not known. The sample consisted of blood. The source of these receptors is a girl between 10 and 17 years old with multiple sclerosis.

This chain connects TRBV29-1 to TRBJ2-7; TRBD1 aligns across 8 bases. The CDR3 consists of 14 residues. Germline V gene lookup returns CDR1 SQVTM and CDR2 ANQGSEA. Germline trimming cut 3 bases from V and 2 bases from J; bases unmatched to any gene: 6. CDR3 DNA sequence: TGCAGCGTTGAGGACAGGGAGACGGCCTACGAGCAGTACTTC. Protein product: CSVEDRETAYEQYF.

This clonotype was counted only a few times. The V call is TRBV25-1, the J call TRBJ1-6; D uncertain. The V gene's germline CDR1 is MGHDK and CDR2 SYGVNS. This CDR3 is built from 15 residues. V was trimmed by 8 bases and J by 0 bases, leaving 11 bases between them. The DNA of the CDR3 is TGTGCCAGCGCAGACGGCCACTCCTATAATTCACCCCTCCACTTT. As protein: CASADGHSYNSPLHF.

The V call is TRBV28, the J call TRBJ2-4, with D possibly TRBD1 on 6 matching bases. The J call is uncertain, as TRBJ2-7 better fits the DNA end. The germline gives CDR1 MDHEN, CDR2 SYDVKM. This CDR3 region has 15 residues. CDR3 sequence: CASSFSDSLRYEQYF. The CDR3 DNA reads as TGTGCCAGCAGTTTCTCGGACAGTTTGCGCTACGAGCAGTACTTC.

This chain links TRBV27 with TRBJ1-5; 8 nucleotides align to TRBD1. Germline V gene lookup returns CDR1 MNHEY and CDR2 SMNVEV (reference sequence). Unmatched junction bases numbered 8, after V lost 5 bases and J lost 5 bases. There are 15 residues in the CDR3. The CDR3, as DNA: TGTGCCAGCAGTCCGTGGACAGGGTTAGATCAGCCCCAGCATTTT. Protein sequence: CASSPWTGLDQPQHF.

V and J are TRBV28 and TRBJ2-3; 7 bases match TRBD2. There are 15 residues in the CDR3. The V and J ends lost 8 bases and 2 bases, in that order; junction bases with no gene match: 10. Germline CDR1 is MDHEN and CDR2 is SYDVKM. CDR3 nucleotide sequence: TGTGCCAGCCTATCAGCGGGGTCCTACACAGATACGCAGTATTTT. Amino acids: CASLSAGSYTDTQYF.

The chain combines TRBV5-1 with TRBJ2-3; D gene uncertain. The CDR3 is 15 residues long. With 1 base removed from V and 2 bases from J, the gap between germline ends came to 11 bases. Germline V gives CDR1 SGHRS, CDR2 YFSETQ. DNA for the CDR3: TGCGCCAGCAGCTTGTTACGAGGTTACACAGATACGCAGTATTTT. Residues: CASSLLRGYTDTQYF. The variable domain in full, with the rest retrieved from reference TRBV5-1 and TRBJ2-3, is KAGVTQTPRYLIKTRGQQVTLSCSPISGHRSVSWYQQTPGQGLQFLFEYFSETQRNKGNFPGRFSGRQFSNSRSEMNVSTLELGDSALYLCASSLLRGYTDTQYFGPGTRLTVL.

The chain joins TRBV18 to TRBJ1-3; D is unclear. CDR1 KGHSH and CDR2 LQKENI come from the germline V gene. The V end lost 6 bases, the J end lost 1 base, and 7 bases lay between the germline ends. The length of the CDR3 is 13 residues. DNA for the CDR3: TGTGCCAGCTCCCTGATATCTGGAAACACCATATATTTT. Translation: CASSLISGNTIYF.

This clonotype appeared a few times. The chain uses TRBV6-1 and TRBJ2-1; a weak D match, TRBD2 (5 bases). The length of the CDR3 is 15 residues. Germline assignment: CDR1 MNHNS and CDR2 SASEGT. V was trimmed by 3 bases and J by 10 bases, leaving 19 bases between them. The CDR3 here is CASSERREGSGEQFF. Written as DNA, the CDR3 is TGTGCCAGCAGTGAGCGGCGCGAGGGTTCGGGGGAGCAGTTCTTC.

This clonotype was seen a few times. V gene TRBV20-1 combines with J gene TRBJ2-3, with 12 bases that match TRBD2. This CDR3 contains 15 residues. The junction had 9 bases not matched to a gene; V was cut back by 5 bases and J by 6 bases. Germline V gene sequence: CDR1 DFQATT, CDR2 SNEGSKA (reference sequence). The CDR3 spells CSALKTSGGSDTQYF. DNA of the CDR3: TGCAGTGCTCTCAAGACTAGCGGGGGCTCCGATACGCAGTATTTT.

This clonotype was counted a few times. The rearrangement joins TRBV20-1 to TRBJ2-3; no clear D gene. Trimming cost V 0 bases and J 2 bases, with 9 bases left between them. Germline CDR1 and CDR2: DFQATT and SNEGSKA (reference sequence). This CDR3 spans 14 amino acids. In DNA, the CDR3 is TGCAGTGCTAGAGAATGGCAGTTCACAGATACGCAGTATTTT. Its translation is CSAREWQFTDTQYF.

To note about this clonotype: Sequence at one end of the junction differs from germline and may be a read error. The chain is built from TRBV4-1 and TRBJ2-1; weak D call: TRBD2 (6 bases). Looked up from germline, CDR1 is MGHRA and CDR2 is YSYEKL. The CDR3 is 14 amino acids. CDR3 residues: CASSQARDFDEQLF. The CDR3, as DNA: TGCGCCAGCAGCCAAGCCCGGGACTTCGATGAGCAGCTCTTC.

V usage is TRBV18 and J usage is TRBJ2-7; D possibly corresponds to TRBD1 (5 bases). The germline gives CDR1 KGHSH, CDR2 LQKENI. This CDR3 has 14 residues. With 2 bases removed from V and 2 bases from J, the gap between germline ends came to 10 bases. The CDR3 region is CASSPWGEPYEQYF. Written as DNA, the CDR3 is TGTGCCAGCTCACCATGGGGCGAACCCTACGAGCAGTACTTC.

The table lists this clonotype with a few counts. The CDR3 DNA follows: TGCAGTGCTCTCGAGGGATGGGTTTCGGGCAATCAGCCCCAGCATTTT. Translating it yields CSALEGWVSGNQPQHF. V gene TRBV20-1 combines with J gene TRBJ1-5, with D unresolved. CDR3 length: 16 residues. Germline lookup yields CDR1 DFQATT and CDR2 SNEGSKA (reference sequence). V lost 5 bases and J lost 2, with 19 bases in between.

This clonotype was seen a handful of times. The chain joins TRBV28 to TRBJ2-7; D remains ambiguous. Germline CDR1 and CDR2: MDHEN and SYDVKM. Between the trimmed V and J ends, which lost 3 bases and 0 bases, there was a span of 12 bases. The CDR3 loop spans 15 amino acids. CDR3: CASSLRQTSSYEQYF. The DNA of the CDR3 is TGTGCCAGCAGTTTGCGACAAACCAGCTCCTACGAGCAGTACTTC.

V gene TRBV12-3 or TRBV12-4 combines with J gene TRBJ1-2; the match to TRBD1 covers 12 bases. Trimming cost V 5 bases and J 7 bases; bases outside gene matches: 5. This CDR3 has 14 amino acids. The CDR3 loop is CASSTGQGAVGYTF. The DNA for the CDR3 is TGTGCCAGCAGTACGGGACAGGGGGCGGTTGGCTACACCTTC.

This clonotype was detected only a few times. The rearrangement joins TRBV14 to TRBJ2-5, with TRBD2 matching 10 bases. Germline CDR1 is SGHDN and CDR2 is FVKESK. The CDR3 is 16 residues long. V gave up 2 bases and J gave up 5 bases; unmatched junction bases: 8. CDR3 loop: CASSQIAGGQRETQYF. CDR3 coding DNA: TGTGCCAGCAGCCAAATAGCGGGGGGCCAGCGGGAGACCCAGTACTTC.

A few counts support this clonotype. The J gene is TRBJ1-5, the V gene TRBV20-1; no clear D gene. Trimming took 4 bases from V and 4 from J, leaving 5 bases between them. The CDR3 is 11 amino acids. CDR1 DFQATT and CDR2 SNEGSKA come from the germline V gene (reference sequence). DNA of the CDR3: TGCAGTGCTATCGGGAATCAGCCCCAGCATTTT. The encoded protein is CSAIGNQPQHF.

There are a few counts of this clonotype. The chain combines TRBV28 with TRBJ2-4, with 9 nucleotides matching TRBD1. The CDR3 loop spans 14 amino acids. Trimming at V came to 6 bases and at J to 4 bases, leaving 4 bases not matched to a gene. Per germline, CDR1 MDHEN and CDR2 SYDVKM. DNA of the CDR3: TGTGCCAGCAGACCGGGGACAGGGAAAAACATTCAGTACTTC. The encoded protein is CASRPGTGKNIQYF.

This clonotype has only a few counts. The V and J genes are TRBV7-9 and TRBJ2-1; 9 positions agree with TRBD2. The length of the CDR3 is 15 residues. Per germline, CDR1 SEHNR and CDR2 FQNEAQ (reference sequence). After removal of 6 bases from V and 9 bases from J, the junction contained 12 bases not matched to a gene. This chain's CDR3 is CASSPTGTSSGEQFF. The CDR3 DNA reads TGTGCCAGCAGTCCTACCGGGACTAGCTCCGGTGAGCAGTTCTTC.

The J gene is TRBJ2-5, the V gene TRBV20-1; 8 nucleotides align to TRBD1. Germline CDR1 reads DFQATT; CDR2 reads SNEGSKA (reference sequence). This CDR3 has 13 amino acids. Trimming removed 3 bases from V and 4 bases from J; junction bases left unmatched: 4. The CDR3 loop reads CSASYRGTETQYF. The CDR3 DNA follows: TGCAGTGCTAGCTACAGGGGGACAGAGACCCAGTACTTC.

The chain is built from TRBV24-1 and TRBJ2-5; D might be TRBD2 (6 bases). Judging by the DNA end, TRBJ2-7 fits better; the J call may be wrong. This CDR3 comprises 11 residues. Germline V gene lookup returns CDR1 KGHDR and CDR2 SFDVKD. CDR3: CATSRGSEQYF. CDR3 nucleotide sequence: TGTGCCACCAGTCGGGGGAGCGAGCAGTACTTC.

This clonotype was picked up many times. The V call is TRBV12-3 or TRBV12-4, the J call TRBJ2-1, with TRBD1 matching 7 bases. With 6 bases clipped from V and 8 bases from J, the junction kept 10 bases outside the gene matches. The CDR3 loop spans 14 amino acids. The CDR3 DNA sequence: TGTGCCAGCAGCCTCCCTCCCGGGACAGATGAGCAGTTCTTC. This sequence encodes CASSLPPGTDEQFF.

V is TRBV7-8 and J is TRBJ1-2; perhaps TRBD1 as D (6 bases). The V and J ends lost 1 base and 4 bases respectively, with 16 bases between them. The germline CDR1 and CDR2 sequences are SGHVS and FQNEAQ. This CDR3 contains 16 residues. As DNA, the CDR3 is TGTGCCAGCAGCTTAGAGGGGGTTACTATTCCCTATGGCTACACCTTC. Translated: CASSLEGVTIPYGYTF. The full variable domain, completed using reference TRBV7-8 and TRBJ1-2, is GAGVSQSPRYKVAKRGQDVALRCDPISGHVSLFWYQQALGQGPEFLTYFQNEAQLDKSGLPSDRFFAERPEGSVSTLKIQRTQQEDSAVYLCASSLEGVTIPYGYTFGSGTRLTVV.

This clonotype was detected a few times. The J gene is TRBJ1-2, the V gene TRBV9; D may be TRBD1 (5 bases). The germline gives CDR1 SGDLS, CDR2 YYNGEE. The CDR3 loop spans 15 amino acids. Trimming left V 0 bases short and J 3 bases short, with 12 bases between. The CDR3 region is CASSVATDTDYGYTF. The CDR3 nucleotides are TGTGCCAGCAGCGTAGCTACGGACACGGACTATGGCTACACCTTC.

This clonotype was recorded only once. The rearrangement joins TRBV11-2 to TRBJ1-1; D is ambiguous. The V end was cut by 5 bases, the J end by 1 base, with 11 bases between. Per the germline V gene, CDR1 is SGHAT and CDR2 is FQNNGV. The CDR3 is 14 amino acids. CDR3 loop: CASSPWTENTEAFF. CDR3 bases: TGTGCCAGCAGCCCTTGGACCGAGAACACTGAAGCTTTCTTT.

The chain joins TRBV6-5 to TRBJ2-7; D assignment may be TRBD1 or TRBD2 (5 bases each). Per germline, CDR1 MNHEY and CDR2 SVGAGI. The CDR3 covers 13 residues. The CDR3: CARQGRRSYEQYF. As DNA, the CDR3 is TGTGCTCGCCAGGGACGGCGCTCCTACGAGCAGTACTTC.

The chain is built from TRBV12-3 or TRBV12-4 and TRBJ2-5; TRBD1 matches 8 bases. The J segment lost 5 bases and the V segment lost 3 bases, leaving 11 bases of the junction unmatched. The CDR3 spans 16 residues. CDR3 nucleotides: TGTGCCAGCAGTTTGCGCGCAGGGGGCTTCGGGGAGACCCAGTACTTC. This gives the protein CASSLRAGGFGETQYF.

The sample holds a few counts of this clonotype. The gene calls are TRBV27 and TRBJ2-1, with no clear D. The CDR3 sequence is 17 residues long. V lost 3 bases, J lost 6 bases, and 21 bases lay in between. Germline-derived CDR1 and CDR2 are MNHEY and SMNVEV (reference sequence). The CDR3 protein is CASSFRTRRVNGNEQFF. The CDR3 region has the DNA TGTGCCAGCAGTTTCAGGACCCGACGGGTTAACGGCAATGAGCAGTTCTTC.